The 29 T cell receptor beta chains in this list originate from one sample, sequenced in a study of blood T cells in healthy people across ages (dated by TCRdb to 2015 to 2017). The library was prepared using 5' RACE. Sequencer: Illumina HiSeq 2500. A second PCR of 7 to 11 cycles was performed with a sample-barcoded 5' primer and a J-beta primer mix. The public reads were reprocessed in TCRdb via fastp at Q25 and MiXCR, keeping in-frame beta chains. Here each entry gathers all rows of one CDR3 protein and keeps the most common genes and DNA. The sample yields about 1.8 million distinct CDR3 sequences; 49% were counted once. Of the sample, over 2% is held by the ten largest clones. The sequenced material came from blood. The receptors originated from a woman aged 40 to 55 in good health.

This chain links TRBV6-5 with TRBJ1-6; D remains unclear. This CDR3 spans 16 amino acids. Trimming shortened V by 4 bases and J by 10 bases, and 20 bases separated the two germline ends. CDR1 MNHEY and CDR2 SVGAGI come from the germline V gene. CDR3 loop: CASSSPNTKGGSPLHF. The CDR3 DNA reads as TGTGCCAGCAGTTCTCCTAATACTAAGGGAGGCTCACCCCTCCACTTT.

This clonotype appeared a few times. This chain connects TRBV20-1 to TRBJ1-2; D ambiguous. V was clipped by 4 bases and J by 2 bases, with 11 bases between them. Looked up from germline, CDR1 is DFQATT and CDR2 is SNEGSKA (reference sequence). This CDR3 is 13 amino acids long. Written as DNA, the CDR3 is TGCAGTGCTACCTCAACAGAGAACTATGGCTACACCTTC. Residues: CSATSTENYGYTF.

This sequence joins TRBV7-9 and TRBJ2-7, with D uncertain. The J call may be mistaken, given a closer DNA end match to TRBJ2-5. Germline-derived CDR1 and CDR2 are SEHNR and FQNEAQ (reference sequence). The CDR3 length is 14 residues. In nucleotides, the CDR3 is TGTGCCAGCAGCTTAGAACATCCCCGTGAGACCCAGTACTTC. This sequence encodes CASSLEHPRETQYF.

This chain joins TRBV11-2 and TRBJ2-7; D gene ambiguous. Germline V gene data show CDR1 as SGHAT and CDR2 as FQNNGV. Trimming removed 8 bases from V and 0 bases from J, with 20 bases in between. The CDR3 is 16 residues long. CDR3 sequence (DNA): TGTGCCAGCCGCCCTCTGAGGTCGGCAAGCTCCTACGAGCAGTACTTC. As protein: CASRPLRSASSYEQYF.

The chain links TRBV7-2 to TRBJ1-1, with TRBD1 matching over 12 bases. The CDR3 has 16 residues. The trim removed 6 bases at V and 3 bases at J, leaving 8 bases unmatched. CDR1 and CDR2 (germline): SGHTA, FQGNSA. DNA for the CDR3: TGTGCCAGCAGAAACCGGGACAGGGGGCGAGACACTGAAGCTTTCTTT. Its translation: CASRNRDRGRDTEAFF.

This chain links TRBV7-2 with TRBJ2-7; D might be TRBD1 (6 bases). This CDR3 has 14 residues. Germline CDR1 SGHTA, CDR2 FQGNSA. The V gene lost 1 base and the J gene lost 2 bases, with 9 bases spanning the gap. CDR3 protein: CASSLDQGPYEQYF. The CDR3 DNA follows: TGTGCCAGCAGCTTAGACCAGGGGCCCTACGAGCAGTACTTC.

The gene calls are TRBV7-2 and TRBJ1-2; TRBD1 matches 8 bases. Germline values: CDR1 SGHTA, CDR2 FQGNSA. V shed 5 bases and J 0 bases; nucleotides not matched to a gene: 14. This CDR3 has 18 amino acids. CDR3 sequence reads: CASSISGTGDDSNYGYTF. The CDR3 nucleotides are TGTGCCAGCAGCATTTCCGGGACAGGAGATGACTCTAACTATGGCTACACCTTC.

The chain has TRBV6-2 or TRBV6-3 and TRBJ1-2, with D maybe TRBD1 (6 bases). This CDR3 has 15 residues. V gave up 0 bases and J gave up 6 bases, with 14 bases separating them. CDR1 is MNHEY and CDR2 is SVGEGT in the germline V gene. The CDR3 DNA is TGTGCCAGCAGTTACTCGGGCAGGGGCGATCATGGCTACACCTTC. Amino acid sequence: CASSYSGRGDHGYTF.

The chain couples TRBV3-1 to TRBJ2-1; TRBD2 aligns across 12 bases. Looked up from germline, CDR1 is LGHDT and CDR2 is YNNKEL (reference sequence). The CDR3 sequence is 16 residues long. V lost 1 base and J lost 7; bases outside the gene matches: 5. The CDR3 spells CASSQVLAGGHNEQFF. The CDR3, as DNA: TGTGCCAGCAGCCAAGTTCTAGCGGGGGGGCATAATGAGCAGTTCTTC.

This clonotype was counted ten times or more. The gene calls are TRBV28 and TRBJ2-6; possible D gene TRBD1, 6 bases. The germline V gene has CDR1 MDHEN and CDR2 SYDVKM. The V and J ends lost 6 bases and 1 base respectively, with 10 bases between them. This CDR3 spans 15 amino acids. The CDR3: CASSPTGSGANVLTF. The CDR3 DNA sequence: TGTGCCAGCAGCCCTACAGGGTCTGGGGCCAACGTCCTGACTTTC.

For this clonotype: One end of the junction is discordant with germline, which a read error may explain. J is TRBJ1-5 and V is TRBV6-5, with D perhaps TRBD1 (6 bases). CDR1 and CDR2 from the germline V gene are MNHEY and SVGAGI. This CDR3 is built from 14 residues. The CDR3 DNA follows: TGTGCCAGCCGTTACGTCTCAGGGGATCAGCCCCAGCATTTT. The encoded protein is CASRYVSGDQPQHF.

The V and J genes are TRBV20-1 and TRBJ1-5; D is unclear. The CDR3 extends over 15 amino acids. Trimming cost V 6 bases and J 0 bases, with 15 bases left between them. Germline V gives CDR1 DFQATT, CDR2 SNEGSKA (reference sequence). The CDR3 nucleotides read TGCAGTGCCCGCCCCGGGCTGAATAGCAATCAGCCCCAGCATTTT. Translated: CSARPGLNSNQPQHF.

This chain connects TRBV6-2 or TRBV6-3 to TRBJ2-7; D is possibly TRBD1 (7 bases). Trimming removed 6 bases at V and 0 bases at J, with 15 bases between. This CDR3 contains 15 residues. Germline loops: CDR1 MNHEY, CDR2 SVGEGT. The CDR3 DNA is TGTGCCAGCAGAGAGGGGGCGGGGAGCTCCTACGAGCAGTACTTC. This translates into CASREGAGSSYEQYF.

With regard to this clonotype: This clone may be a read error of a much larger clone one base away. This chain's CDR3 is CASSQDLGGADEQFF. The CDR3 DNA follows: TGCGCCAGCAGCCAAGATTTGGGGGGGGCCGATGAGCAGTTCTTC. The chain joins TRBV4-3 to TRBJ2-1; tentative D call: TRBD2 (7 bases). Germline assignment: CDR1 LGHNA and CDR2 YSLEER. The CDR3 is 15 amino acids. With 0 bases removed from V and 8 bases from J, the gap between germline ends came to 14 bases.

This clonotype is a singleton in its sample. J is TRBJ1-6 and V is TRBV27; 7 positions match TRBD1. CDR1 is MNHEY and CDR2 is SMNVEV in the germline V gene (reference sequence). V was pared by 1 base and J by 4 bases, with 7 bases of the junction left unmatched. CDR3 length equals 17 residues. CDR3 residues: CASSLWSGGDYNSPLHF. In DNA form, the CDR3 reads TGTGCCAGCAGTTTATGGTCAGGGGGTGATTATAATTCACCCCTCCACTTT.

The V gene is TRBV6-2 or TRBV6-3, the J gene TRBJ2-1; 7 nucleotides agree with TRBD1. The CDR3 loop spans 16 amino acids. Germline values: CDR1 MNHEY, CDR2 SVGEGT. J lost 1 base, V lost 2 bases, and 5 bases had no gene match. CDR3 nucleotide sequence: TGTGCCAGCAGTTACGCCGGGACAGTGTCCTACAATGAGCAGTTCTTC. It encodes CASSYAGTVSYNEQFF.

This clonotype turned up a few times. This chain connects TRBV7-2 to TRBJ2-3; possibly TRBD2 for D (6 bases). Per germline, CDR1 SGHTA and CDR2 FQGNSA. This CDR3 has 18 amino acids. V was pared by 1 base and J by 2 bases, with 19 bases between. The CDR3 is CASSLEVGGVSPTDTQYF. As DNA, the CDR3 is TGTGCCAGCAGCTTAGAGGTCGGCGGGGTGAGCCCCACAGATACGCAGTATTTT.

This clonotype was seen a few times. The V and J genes are TRBV2 and TRBJ2-7, with D possibly being TRBD1 (5 bases). The CDR3 is made up of 17 amino acids. Trimming stripped 1 base from V and 2 bases from J, with 18 bases between. CDR1 and CDR2 (germline): SNHLY, FYNNEI. The CDR3 DNA follows: TGTGCCAGCAGTGAAGTCCCCATTTCGACAGTAACCTACGAGCAGTACTTC. Translating it yields CASSEVPISTVTYEQYF.

The V and J genes are TRBV28 and TRBJ1-1; D gene ambiguous. The V end lost 3 bases, the J end lost 0 bases, and 11 bases lay between the germline ends. CDR1 is MDHEN, CDR2 SYDVKM, per germline. This CDR3 spans 15 amino acids. The CDR3 DNA is TGTGCCAGCAGTTTTAATTTAGGGATGAACACTGAAGCTTTCTTT. Translated: CASSFNLGMNTEAFF.

J is TRBJ2-3 and V is TRBV20-1; D remains ambiguous. The germline V gene has CDR1 DFQATT and CDR2 SNEGSKA (reference sequence). V was cut by 3 bases and J by 5 bases, with 18 bases left in between. The CDR3 has 15 amino acids. The CDR3 DNA follows: TGCAGTGCTAGGGTGTCTAGATCCGTAGGAGATACGCAGTATTTT. Residues: CSARVSRSVGDTQYF.

The chain joins TRBV28 to TRBJ1-6, with D tentatively TRBD1 (5 bases). V lost 7 bases and J lost 5, with 9 bases in between. Germline V CDR1 and CDR2: MDHEN, SYDVKM. The CDR3 sequence is 13 residues long. The CDR3 region has the DNA TGTGCCAGCATTGACAGAAATAATTCACCCCTCCACTTT. Translating it yields CASIDRNNSPLHF.

V and J are TRBV29-1 and TRBJ1-2; a weak D match, TRBD1 (5 bases). In germline, CDR1 is SQVTM, CDR2 ANQGSEA. There are 13 residues in the CDR3. Trimming cost V 7 bases and J 4 bases, with 16 bases left between them. As DNA, the CDR3 is TGCAGCGCCAATGGCGGGGGACGCTATGGCTACACCTTC. It specifies CSANGGGRYGYTF.

This clonotype was seen only a few times. The chain employs TRBV28 and TRBJ2-5; D is possibly TRBD1 (6 bases). The CDR3 totals 14 residues. Trimming removed 5 bases from V and 4 bases from J, with 14 bases in between. Per the germline V gene, CDR1 is MDHEN and CDR2 is SYDVKM. DNA of the CDR3: TGTGCCAGCAGTCTCCACAGGGTCGGAGAGACCCAGTACTTC. Its translation: CASSLHRVGETQYF.

V gene TRBV20-1 combines with J gene TRBJ2-3; tentatively, D is TRBD2 (6 bases). Germline V gene lookup returns CDR1 DFQATT and CDR2 SNEGSKA (reference sequence). V was shortened by 6 bases and J by 0 bases, with 22 bases between the two germline ends. CDR3 size: 17 residues. CDR3 DNA: TGCAGTGCCTCGACTTGGGGACTTCGACATAGCACAGATACGCAGTATTTT. Translating it yields CSASTWGLRHSTDTQYF.

V is TRBV10-3 and J is TRBJ1-2, with a tentative D call TRBD1 (5 bases). The CDR3 spans 14 residues. Between the trimmed V and J ends, which lost 3 bases and 1 base, there was a span of 9 bases. Germline CDR1 and CDR2: ENHRY and SYGVKD. CDR3 amino acids: CAISETTVNYGYTF. The CDR3 nucleotides are TGTGCCATCAGTGAAACGACAGTTAACTATGGCTACACCTTC.

The V gene is TRBV7-8, the J gene TRBJ1-2; D is perhaps TRBD1 (5 bases). The CDR3 sequence is 18 residues long. From germline, CDR1 is SGHVS and CDR2 FQNEAQ. Trimming pared 5 bases from V and 6 bases from J, leaving 28 bases between. CDR3 in DNA: TGTGCCAGCAGCGTACAAGGGGCAGGAGTTACTACCAAGAATGGCTACACCTTC. Protein product: CASSVQGAGVTTKNGYTF. The whole variable domain, filled in from reference TRBV7-8 and TRBJ1-2, reads GAGVSQSPRYKVAKRGQDVALRCDPISGHVSLFWYQQALGQGPEFLTYFQNEAQLDKSGLPSDRFFAERPEGSVSTLKIQRTQQEDSAVYLCASSVQGAGVTTKNGYTFGSGTRLTVV.

This clonotype showed up just a few times. This chain links TRBV5-1 with TRBJ1-6; D unresolved. CDR1 is SGHRS, CDR2 YFSETQ, per germline. Trimming removed 1 base at V and 5 bases at J, with 10 bases between. CDR3 length: 15 residues. Written as DNA, the CDR3 is TGCGCCAGCAGCTTGTCGGCAGACAATAATTCACCCCTCCACTTT. Its translation: CASSLSADNNSPLHF.

In its sample, this clonotype was seen once. The chain joins TRBV29-1 to TRBJ1-1, with unresolved D. V was pared by 5 bases and J by 1 base, with 11 bases between. CDR1 is SQVTM, CDR2 ANQGSEA, per germline. This CDR3 is 13 amino acids long. CDR3 in amino acids: CSVSEGPNTEAFF. In DNA form, the CDR3 reads TGCAGCGTTTCTGAGGGTCCGAACACTGAAGCTTTCTTT.

Details on this clonotype: Relative to the germline gene, one junction end is altered; a read error may explain this. The chain uses TRBV4-3 and TRBJ2-3; 13 bases fit TRBD2. This CDR3 region has 16 residues. Germline CDR1 is LGHNA and CDR2 is YSLEER. CDR3 coding DNA: TGTGCCAGCAGCCGGACTAGCGGGGGTGGCACAGATACGCAGTATTTT. This sequence encodes CASSRTSGGGTDTQYF.